These T cell receptor beta chains were read from a single sample in a study of cytomegalovirus exposure and HLA in healthy donors. The method was immunoSEQ multiplex PCR; TCRdb's version includes in-frame clones alone and lacks a portion of them. This table holds approximately 190,000 clones, over 65% found once. The sample comprised PBMCs. These receptors all come from a woman aged 50 to 65 in good health and CMV-seropositive. The CDR3 runs from the conserved cysteine through the conserved F or W. The D gene is left open where the match is weak. Clone size is not always given. Where it is, it says once, few, many or a class for expanded clones.

v_call: TRBV10-3; clone_size: -; j_call: TRBJ2-5; d_call: TRBD1; cdr3_aa: CAISESAGGRETQYF; cdr3_nt: TGTGCCATCAGTGAGTCGGCAGGGGGAAGAGAGACCCAGTACTTC
v_call: TRBV7-8; clone_size: -; j_call: TRBJ2-7; d_call: TRBD2; cdr3_aa: CASSLGTREYEQYF; cdr3_nt: TGTGCCAGCAGCTTAGGGACTAGAGAGTACGAGCAGTACTTC
v_call: TRBV5-1; clone_size: -; j_call: TRBJ2-1; d_call: TRBD2; cdr3_aa: CASSWAGGGASEQFF; cdr3_nt: TGCGCCAGCAGCTGGGCGGGCGGGGGGGCGTCTGAGCAGTTCTTC
v_call: TRBV6-4; clone_size: once; j_call: TRBJ1-4; d_call: -; cdr3_aa: CASSEQTVGSCEKLFF; cdr3_nt: TGTGCCAGCAGTGAACAGACCGTCGGATCCTGTGAAAAACTGTTTTTT
v_call: TRBV7-9; clone_size: -; j_call: TRBJ2-1; d_call: TRBD2; cdr3_aa: CASSFKTSGYNEQFF; cdr3_nt: TGTGCCAGCAGCTTTAAAACTAGCGGATACAATGAGCAGTTCTTC
v_call: TRBV2; clone_size: few; j_call: TRBJ2-4; d_call: -; cdr3_aa: CASRPDLSAKNIQYF; cdr3_nt: TGTGCCAGCAGGCCAGATTTGTCAGCCAAAAACATTCAGTACTTC
v_call: TRBV9; clone_size: -; j_call: TRBJ2-5; d_call: TRBD2; cdr3_aa: CASSVGTSGGQETQYF; cdr3_nt: TGTGCCAGCAGCGTCGGGACTAGCGGGGGTCAAGAGACCCAGTACTTC
v_call: TRBV19; clone_size: -; j_call: TRBJ2-3; d_call: -; cdr3_aa: CASSIMVAATTDTQYF; cdr3_nt: TGTGCCAGTAGTATAATGGTTGCGGCGACCACAGATACGCAGTATTTT
v_call: TRBV6-1; clone_size: -; j_call: TRBJ2-1; d_call: TRBD1; cdr3_aa: CASKEGQGRYNEQFF; cdr3_nt: TGTGCCAGCAAGGAGGGACAGGGTAGATACAATGAGCAGTTCTTC
v_call: TRBV5-5; clone_size: -; j_call: TRBJ2-7; d_call: -; cdr3_aa: CASSLGSGSYEQYF; cdr3_nt: TGTGCCAGCAGCTTGGGAAGCGGCTCCTACGAGCAGTACTTC
v_call: TRBV6-6; clone_size: few; j_call: TRBJ1-1; d_call: -; cdr3_aa: CASSYAGFTEAFF; cdr3_nt: TGTGCCAGCAGTTACGCGGGTTTCACTGAAGCTTTCTTT
v_call: TRBV15; clone_size: -; j_call: TRBJ2-1; d_call: TRBD1; cdr3_aa: CATTGGPNNEQFF; cdr3_nt: TGTGCCACTACAGGGGGCCCCAACAATGAGCAGTTCTTC
v_call: TRBV2; clone_size: -; j_call: TRBJ2-1; d_call: TRBD2; cdr3_aa: CASSEGQTSRHNEQFF; cdr3_nt: TGTGCCAGCAGTGAAGGACAGACTAGCCGGCACAATGAGCAGTTCTTC
v_call: TRBV4-1; clone_size: once; j_call: TRBJ2-3; d_call: -; cdr3_aa: CASSQDSGTDTQYF; cdr3_nt: TGCGCCAGCAGCCAAGATTCAGGAACAGATACGCAGTATTTT
v_call: TRBV2; clone_size: -; j_call: TRBJ1-2; d_call: -; cdr3_aa: CASTRDTTLFSF; cdr3_nt: TGTGCCAGCACCCGGGACACCACGTTGTTCTCCTTC
v_call: TRBV6-1; clone_size: -; j_call: TRBJ1-2; d_call: TRBD1; cdr3_aa: CASSDSQGNYGYTF; cdr3_nt: TGTGCCAGCAGTGACTCACAGGGGAACTATGGCTACACCTTC
v_call: TRBV27; clone_size: -; j_call: TRBJ2-2; d_call: -; cdr3_aa: CASSPSYTGELFF; cdr3_nt: TGTGCCAGCAGCCCCTCGTACACCGGGGAGCTGTTTTTT
v_call: TRBV6-5; clone_size: -; j_call: TRBJ2-3; d_call: TRBD2; cdr3_aa: CASSYLAGGPPDTQYF; cdr3_nt: TGTGCCAGCAGTTACTTGGCGGGGGGGCCCCCAGATACGCAGTATTTT
v_call: TRBV7-9; clone_size: -; j_call: TRBJ1-1; d_call: -; cdr3_aa: CASKPVIGNTEAFF; cdr3_nt: TGTGCCAGCAAGCCCGTTATCGGGAACACTGAAGCTTTCTTT
v_call: TRBV7-9; clone_size: -; j_call: TRBJ2-3; d_call: -; cdr3_aa: CASSLTRSSTDTQYF; cdr3_nt: TGTGCCAGCAGCTTAACTCGTTCAAGCACAGATACGCAGTATTTT
v_call: TRBV2; clone_size: -; j_call: TRBJ2-7; d_call: -; cdr3_aa: CASSEYGQSSEQYF; cdr3_nt: TGTGCCAGCAGTGAGTATGGGCAGAGCAGCGAGCAGTACTTC
v_call: TRBV5-1; clone_size: -; j_call: TRBJ1-1; d_call: -; cdr3_aa: CASSLSPLRGNTEAFF; cdr3_nt: TGCGCCAGCAGCTTGTCCCCACTACGAGGGAACACTGAAGCTTTCTTT
v_call: TRBV5-1; clone_size: -; j_call: TRBJ1-1; d_call: -; cdr3_aa: CASSQRQSVNTEAFF; cdr3_nt: TGCGCCAGCAGCCAACGTCAGAGCGTGAACACTGAAGCTTTCTTT
v_call: TRBV6-5; clone_size: -; j_call: TRBJ2-7; d_call: TRBD1; cdr3_aa: CASRGQGVSYEQYF; cdr3_nt: TGTGCCAGCAGGGGACAGGGGGTCTCCTACGAGCAGTACTTC
v_call: TRBV7-9; clone_size: -; j_call: TRBJ2-7; d_call: TRBD2; cdr3_aa: CASSSSGTYLGEQYF; cdr3_nt: TGTGCCAGCAGCTCTAGCGGGACCTACCTAGGGGAGCAGTACTTC
v_call: TRBV6-1; clone_size: -; j_call: TRBJ2-7; d_call: TRBD2; cdr3_aa: CASGLAGTYEQYF; cdr3_nt: TGTGCCAGCGGGCTAGCGGGGACCTACGAGCAGTACTTC
v_call: TRBV4-3; clone_size: -; j_call: TRBJ2-1; d_call: -; cdr3_aa: CASSQDARAVSYNEQFF; cdr3_nt: TGCGCCAGCAGCCAAGATGCGCGGGCGGTCTCCTACAATGAGCAGTTCTTC
v_call: TRBV11-2; clone_size: -; j_call: TRBJ2-2; d_call: TRBD1; cdr3_aa: CASSVPRWDRSWTGELFF; cdr3_nt: TGTGCCAGCAGCGTGCCACGTTGGGACAGGTCGTGGACCGGGGAGCTGTTTTTT
v_call: TRBV6-4; clone_size: -; j_call: TRBJ2-7; d_call: TRBD2; cdr3_aa: CASSAGGLLEQYF; cdr3_nt: TGTGCCAGCAGTGCGGGGGGGCTCTTGGAGCAGTACTTC
v_call: TRBV6-5; clone_size: -; j_call: TRBJ1-2; d_call: -; cdr3_aa: CASSIEPQGRGYTF; cdr3_nt: TGTGCCAGCAGTATTGAACCCCAGGGTCGTGGCTACACCTTC
v_call: TRBV7-8; clone_size: -; j_call: TRBJ2-4; d_call: -; cdr3_aa: CASSLDGGGKNIQYF; cdr3_nt: TGTGCCAGCAGCTTAGACGGGGGTGGCAAAAACATTCAGTACTTC
v_call: TRBV7-6; clone_size: -; j_call: TRBJ2-2; d_call: -; cdr3_aa: CASSSDNSNTGELFF; cdr3_nt: TGTGCCAGCAGCTCAGATAACAGTAACACCGGGGAGCTGTTTTTT
v_call: TRBV19; clone_size: -; j_call: TRBJ2-1; d_call: -; cdr3_aa: CASGVSTGTPNEQFF; cdr3_nt: TGTGCCAGTGGGGTGAGCACAGGGACCCCCAATGAGCAGTTCTTC
v_call: TRBV5-1; clone_size: -; j_call: TRBJ2-5; d_call: TRBD2; cdr3_aa: CASSLNPSGGQEPQYF; cdr3_nt: TGCGCCAGCAGCTTGAACCCTAGCGGGGGTCAAGAGCCCCAGTACTTC
v_call: TRBV9; clone_size: -; j_call: TRBJ2-5; d_call: -; cdr3_aa: CASSVDPGSETQYF; cdr3_nt: TGTGCCAGCAGCGTAGACCCAGGGTCCGAGACCCAGTACTTC
v_call: TRBV6-5; clone_size: -; j_call: TRBJ2-7; d_call: -; cdr3_aa: CASRRPGPYEQYF; cdr3_nt: TGTGCCAGCAGACGCCCAGGGCCCTACGAGCAGTACTTC
v_call: TRBV5-1; clone_size: -; j_call: TRBJ2-7; d_call: TRBD2; cdr3_aa: CASSTGTSGASYEQYF; cdr3_nt: TGCGCCAGCAGCACCGGGACTAGCGGGGCCTCCTACGAGCAGTACTTC
v_call: TRBV2; clone_size: -; j_call: TRBJ2-1; d_call: TRBD2; cdr3_aa: CASSSGAYSYNEQFF; cdr3_nt: TGTGCCAGCAGTAGCGGGGCGTACTCCTACAATGAGCAGTTCTTC
v_call: TRBV5-4; clone_size: -; j_call: TRBJ2-7; d_call: TRBD1; cdr3_aa: CASSPRRTGGEQYF; cdr3_nt: TGTGCCAGCAGCCCTCGCCGGACAGGGGGCGAGCAGTACTTC
v_call: TRBV25-1; clone_size: -; j_call: TRBJ2-7; d_call: TRBD1; cdr3_aa: CASSPGGSYEQYF; cdr3_nt: TGTGCCAGCAGCCCAGGGGGCTCCTACGAGCAGTACTTC
v_call: TRBV7-9; clone_size: -; j_call: TRBJ1-6; d_call: -; cdr3_aa: CASSREGTENSPLHF; cdr3_nt: TGTGCCAGCAGCCGAGAAGGGACTGAAAATTCACCCCTCCACTTT
v_call: TRBV6-6; clone_size: -; j_call: TRBJ1-2; d_call: TRBD1; cdr3_aa: CASSSGGSWGYTF; cdr3_nt: TGTGCCAGCAGTTCAGGGGGCTCGTGGGGCTACACCTTC
v_call: TRBV5-4; clone_size: -; j_call: TRBJ2-1; d_call: TRBD1; cdr3_aa: CASSSPGQGSNEQFF; cdr3_nt: TGTGCCAGCAGCTCCCCGGGACAGGGGAGCAATGAGCAGTTCTTC
v_call: TRBV5-6; clone_size: -; j_call: TRBJ2-3; d_call: -; cdr3_aa: CASSPRWGGPEDTQYF; cdr3_nt: TGTGCCAGCAGCCCCCGGTGGGGGGGGCCTGAAGATACGCAGTATTTT
v_call: TRBV4-2; clone_size: -; j_call: TRBJ2-5; d_call: TRBD2; cdr3_aa: CASSPSRTSGVQETQYF; cdr3_nt: TGTGCCAGCAGCCCTTCCCGGACTAGCGGGGTTCAAGAGACCCAGTACTTC